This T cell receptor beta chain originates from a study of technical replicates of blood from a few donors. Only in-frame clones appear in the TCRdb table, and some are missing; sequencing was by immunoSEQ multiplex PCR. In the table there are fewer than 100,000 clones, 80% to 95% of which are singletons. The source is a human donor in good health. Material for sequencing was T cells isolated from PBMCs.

CDR3 coding DNA: TGTGCCAGCAGCTTCGTAGGGGATCAGCCCCAGCATTTT. This translates into CASSFVGDQPQHF. The chain recombines TRBV11-2 with TRBJ1-5, with D perhaps TRBD1 (5 bases). The CDR3 consists of 13 residues. The V end was cut by 3 bases, the J end by 5 bases, with 8 bases between. Germline CDR1 reads SGHAT; CDR2 reads FQNNGV.